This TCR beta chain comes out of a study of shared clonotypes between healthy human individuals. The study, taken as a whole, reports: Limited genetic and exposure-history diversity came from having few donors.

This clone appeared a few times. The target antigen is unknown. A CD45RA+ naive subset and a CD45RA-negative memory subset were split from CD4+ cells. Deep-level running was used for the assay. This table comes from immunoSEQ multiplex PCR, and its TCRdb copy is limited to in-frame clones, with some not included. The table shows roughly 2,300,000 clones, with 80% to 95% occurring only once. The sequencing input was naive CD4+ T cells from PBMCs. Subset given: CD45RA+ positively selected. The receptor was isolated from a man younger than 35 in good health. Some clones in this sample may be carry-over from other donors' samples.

The CDR3 is CASMAEVGTEAFF. Written as DNA, the CDR3 is TGTGCCAGCATGGCCGAAGTAGGAACTGAAGCTTTCTTT. The chain couples TRBV7-9 to TRBJ1-1; D remains unclear. Deletions cut 7 bases from V and 5 bases from J, with 14 bases between. Germline assignment: CDR1 SEHNR and CDR2 FQNEAQ (reference sequence). This CDR3 comprises 13 residues.